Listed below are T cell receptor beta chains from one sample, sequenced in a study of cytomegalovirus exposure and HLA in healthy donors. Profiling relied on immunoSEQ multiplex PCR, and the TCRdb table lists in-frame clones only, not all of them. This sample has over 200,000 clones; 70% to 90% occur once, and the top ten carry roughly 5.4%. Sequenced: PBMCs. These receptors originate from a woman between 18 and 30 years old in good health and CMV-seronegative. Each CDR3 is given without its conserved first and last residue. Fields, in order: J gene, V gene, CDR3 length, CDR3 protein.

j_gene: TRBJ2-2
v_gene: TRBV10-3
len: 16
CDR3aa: AIRPGQDQAANTGELF

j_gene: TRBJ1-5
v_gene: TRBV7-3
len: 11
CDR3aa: ASSLSHREPQH

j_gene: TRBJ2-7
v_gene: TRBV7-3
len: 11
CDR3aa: ASSLRGANEQY

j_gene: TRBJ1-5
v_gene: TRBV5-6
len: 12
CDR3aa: ASSLEGAYQPQH

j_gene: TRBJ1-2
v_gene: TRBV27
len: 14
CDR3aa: ASSPRATGAFGGYT

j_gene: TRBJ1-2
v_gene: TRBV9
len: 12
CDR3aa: ASSAQGTAQGYT

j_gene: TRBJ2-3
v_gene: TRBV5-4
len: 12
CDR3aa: ASRFSGRADTQY

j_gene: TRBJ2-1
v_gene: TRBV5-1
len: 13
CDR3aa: ASSPASASYNEQF

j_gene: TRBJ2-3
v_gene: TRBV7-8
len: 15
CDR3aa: ASSLYGGGGGADTQY

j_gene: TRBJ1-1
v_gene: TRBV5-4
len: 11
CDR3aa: ASSPRGAAEAF

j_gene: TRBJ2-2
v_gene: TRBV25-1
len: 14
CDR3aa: ASSEEGQGNTGELF

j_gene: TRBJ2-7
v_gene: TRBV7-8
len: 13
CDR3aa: ASSLEGWALYEQY

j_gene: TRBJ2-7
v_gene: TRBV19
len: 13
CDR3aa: ASSQPGQRLYEQY

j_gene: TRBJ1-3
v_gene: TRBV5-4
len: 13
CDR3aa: ASNRQGAPGNTIY

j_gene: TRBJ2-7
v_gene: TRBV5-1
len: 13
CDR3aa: ASSGLTGATYEQY

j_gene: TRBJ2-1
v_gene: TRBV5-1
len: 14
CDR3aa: ASSSNLGEFGNEQF

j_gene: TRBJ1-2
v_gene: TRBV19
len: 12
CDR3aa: ASSIGRVNYGYT

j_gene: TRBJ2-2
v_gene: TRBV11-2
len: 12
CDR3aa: ASSLNRDTGELF

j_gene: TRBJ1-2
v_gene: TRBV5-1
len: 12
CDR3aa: ASSLVVGSGGYT

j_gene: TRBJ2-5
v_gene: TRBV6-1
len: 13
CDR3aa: ANSWTSGFQETQY

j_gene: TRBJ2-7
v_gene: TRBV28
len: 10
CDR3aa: ASSGLVYEQY

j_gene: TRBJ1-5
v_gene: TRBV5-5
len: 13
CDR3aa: ASSLVFEVGQPQH

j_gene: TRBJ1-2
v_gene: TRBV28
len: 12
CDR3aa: ASSLWALNYGYT

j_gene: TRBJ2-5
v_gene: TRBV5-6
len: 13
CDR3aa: ASSTVSGAGETQY

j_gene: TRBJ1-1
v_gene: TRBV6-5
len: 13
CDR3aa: ASRGFRGGRTEAF

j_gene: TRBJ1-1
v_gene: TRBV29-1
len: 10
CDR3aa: SVETQAIGAF

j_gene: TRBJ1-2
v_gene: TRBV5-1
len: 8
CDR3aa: ASGGVGYT

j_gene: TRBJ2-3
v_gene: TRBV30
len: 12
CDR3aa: AWSVIQCTDTQY

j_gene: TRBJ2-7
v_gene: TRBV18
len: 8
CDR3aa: ASSPREQY

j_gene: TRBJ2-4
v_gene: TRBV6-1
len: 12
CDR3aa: ASSVRSGGNIQY

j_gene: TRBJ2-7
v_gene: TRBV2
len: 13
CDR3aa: ASRPTSGGFYEQY

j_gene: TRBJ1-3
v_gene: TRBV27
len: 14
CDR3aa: ASSLTGTDLRNTIY

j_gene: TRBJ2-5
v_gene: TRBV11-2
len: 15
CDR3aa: ASSSRVAGAYQETQY

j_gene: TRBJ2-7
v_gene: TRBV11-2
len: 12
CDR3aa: ASSLGDGPYEQY

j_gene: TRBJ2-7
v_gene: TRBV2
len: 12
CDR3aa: ATASSASSYEQY